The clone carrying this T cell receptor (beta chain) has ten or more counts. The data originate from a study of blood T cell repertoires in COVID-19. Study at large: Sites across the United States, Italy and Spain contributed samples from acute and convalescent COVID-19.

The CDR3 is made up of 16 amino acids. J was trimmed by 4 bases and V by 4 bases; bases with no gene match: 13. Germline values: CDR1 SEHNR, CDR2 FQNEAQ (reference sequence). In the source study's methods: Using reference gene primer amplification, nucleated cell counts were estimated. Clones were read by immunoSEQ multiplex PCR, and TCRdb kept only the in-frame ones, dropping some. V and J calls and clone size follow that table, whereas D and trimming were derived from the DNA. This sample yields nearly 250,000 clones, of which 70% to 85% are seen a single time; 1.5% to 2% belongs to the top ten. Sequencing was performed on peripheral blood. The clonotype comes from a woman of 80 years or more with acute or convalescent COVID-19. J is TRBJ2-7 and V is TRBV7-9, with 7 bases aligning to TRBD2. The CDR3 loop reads CASSSSIGRWLYEQYF. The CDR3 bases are TGTGCCAGCAGCTCTAGTATCGGGAGGTGGTTGTACGAGCAGTACTTC.